These 27 T cell receptor beta chains were all obtained from the same sample, sequenced in a study of cytomegalovirus exposure and HLA in healthy donors. PCR employed 60 Vbeta and 13 Jbeta primers. The protocol was immunoSEQ multiplex PCR, while the TCRdb copy is restricted to in-frame clones and leaves out a portion. In all, the sample yields approximately 72,000 clones. The sample taken for sequencing was PBMCs. These receptors all come from a man between 35 and 55 years old in good health and CMV-seronegative.

The chain links TRBV12-5 to TRBJ2-1, with TRBD2 as a possible D gene (5 bases). Germline CDR1 and CDR2: LGHNT and FRNRAP. Deletions cut 4 bases from V and 4 bases from J, with 11 bases between. This CDR3 comprises 14 residues. The CDR3 sequence is CASGSNRDYNEQFF. CDR3 in DNA: TGTGCTAGTGGTTCGAACCGGGATTACAATGAGCAGTTCTTC. Based on the CDR3 plus reference TRBV12-5 and TRBJ2-1, the full variable domain is DARVTQTPRHKVTEMGQEVTMRCQPILGHNTVFWYRQTMMQGLELLAYFRNRAPLDDSGMPKDRFSAEMPDATLATLKIQPSEPRDSAVYFCASGSNRDYNEQFFGPGTRLTVL.

This chain connects TRBV25-1 to TRBJ2-3; 7 bases map to TRBD2. CDR1 and CDR2 from the germline V gene are MGHDK and SYGVNS. The V and J ends lost 2 bases and 3 bases, in that order; junction bases with no gene match: 8. The CDR3 is made up of 16 amino acids. The CDR3 sequence is CASSEIHSGVTDTQYF. CDR3 DNA: TGTGCCAGCAGTGAAATACACAGCGGGGTAACAGATACGCAGTATTTT.

This chain joins TRBV28 and TRBJ1-1; TRBD1 matches 9 bases. The V gene end was trimmed by 6 bases and the J gene end by 6 bases; junction bases not matched to a gene: 11. This CDR3 has 15 residues. Germline V gene data show CDR1 as MDHEN and CDR2 as SYDVKM. The CDR3 loop reads CASSAPGQGGAEAFF. The CDR3 bases are TGTGCCAGCAGCGCGCCGGGACAGGGCGGGGCTGAAGCTTTCTTT.

The V and J genes are TRBV6-5 and TRBJ2-1; possibly TRBD1 for D (5 bases). V was trimmed by 5 bases and J by 2 bases, leaving 13 bases between them. The CDR3 totals 15 residues. Germline values: CDR1 MNHEY, CDR2 SVGAGI. CDR3 loop: CASSGSGLTYNEQFF. The CDR3 DNA sequence: TGTGCCAGCAGTGGGTCAGGGTTAACCTACAATGAGCAGTTCTTC.

The rearrangement uses TRBV27 and TRBJ2-7; weak D call: TRBD1 (6 bases). V was clipped by 3 bases and J by 0 bases, with 12 bases between them. This CDR3 is built from 15 residues. Germline V lookup: CDR1 MNHEY, CDR2 SMNVEV (reference sequence). The CDR3 reads CASSFGQTSSYEQYF. CDR3 in DNA: TGTGCCAGCAGTTTCGGACAGACCAGCTCCTACGAGCAGTACTTC.

V gene TRBV11-2 combines with J gene TRBJ2-5, with D perhaps matching TRBD2 (6 bases). Trimming pared 5 bases from V and 0 bases from J, leaving 16 bases between. The CDR3 is 16 residues long. Per the germline V gene, CDR1 is SGHAT and CDR2 is FQNNGV. Here the CDR3 DNA reads TGTGCCAGCAGCCCCCGGATTAGGAGGGACCAAGAGACCCAGTACTTC. Translation: CASSPRIRRDQETQYF.

CDR3 in DNA: TGTGCCAGCAGTGAAACGGGGGGGCAAGAGACCCAGTACTTC. Translated: CASSETGGQETQYF. The J gene is TRBJ2-5, the V gene TRBV2; 8 bases fit TRBD2. The trim removed 2 bases at V and 2 bases at J, leaving 1 base unmatched. This CDR3 is 14 amino acids long. Germline assignment: CDR1 SNHLY and CDR2 FYNNEI.

This rearrangement joins TRBV4-2 to TRBJ1-1; no reliable D call. This CDR3 contains 18 residues. The germline V and J ends were trimmed by 0 bases and 2 bases, with 19 bases remaining between them. Per the germline V gene, CDR1 is LGHNA and CDR2 is YNFKEQ. The CDR3 loop reads CASSQEAYIQMTNTEAFF. DNA for the CDR3: TGTGCCAGCAGCCAAGAGGCCTATATTCAGATGACAAACACTGAAGCTTTCTTT.

This rearrangement joins TRBV6-1 to TRBJ2-3; D may be TRBD1 (6 bases). This CDR3 region has 13 residues. Trimming took off 8 bases at V and 4 bases at J, with 13 bases between the two ends. Germline CDR1 is MNHNS and CDR2 is SASEGT. CDR3 sequence (DNA): TGTGCCAGCCAGGGGATTTTTCCAGATACGCAGTATTTT. As protein: CASQGIFPDTQYF.

V gene TRBV2 combines with J gene TRBJ1-1; tentative D call: TRBD1 (5 bases). Trimming removed 7 bases from V and 1 base from J, with 10 bases in between. This CDR3 is built from 13 residues. Germline CDR1 is SNHLY and CDR2 is FYNNEI. The CDR3 protein is CASISDRNTEAFF. In DNA form, the CDR3 reads TGTGCCAGCATTTCCGACAGGAACACTGAAGCTTTCTTT.

The genes are TRBV5-1 and TRBJ2-4; 8 nucleotides agree with TRBD1. The CDR3 is made up of 15 amino acids. J lost 3 bases, V lost 0 bases, and 2 bases had no gene match. In germline, CDR1 is SGHRS, CDR2 YFSETQ. The CDR3 loop reads CASSLVGTGKNIQYF. The CDR3 DNA sequence: TGCGCCAGCAGCTTGGTGGGGACAGGCAAAAACATTCAGTACTTC.

This sequence joins TRBV10-3 and TRBJ1-1, with 9 bases that match TRBD1. V dropped 4 bases and J dropped 8; count of bases not matched to a gene: 5. Germline-derived CDR1 and CDR2 are ENHRY and SYGVKD. The CDR3 has 13 amino acids. CDR3 sequence reads: CAISVTGGGEAFF. The DNA for the CDR3 is TGTGCCATCAGTGTCACAGGGGGCGGGGAAGCTTTCTTT.

The chain recombines TRBV19 with TRBJ1-1; D remains unclear. The CDR3 runs to 14 residues. Germline CDR1 LNHDA, CDR2 SQIVND (reference sequence). The V end was cut by 1 base, the J end by 1 base, with 7 bases between. Written as DNA, the CDR3 is TGTGCCAGTAGTATAGGCCCAGGGAACACTGAAGCTTTCTTT. This encodes CASSIGPGNTEAFF.

The gene calls are TRBV5-1 and TRBJ2-6; D remains ambiguous. Trimming left V 0 bases short and J 4 bases short, with 5 bases between. This CDR3 spans 14 amino acids. CDR1 and CDR2 from the germline V gene are SGHRS and YFSETQ. This CDR3 is CASSLDWGANVLTF. CDR3 coding DNA: TGCGCCAGCAGCTTGGACTGGGGGGCCAACGTCCTGACTTTC.

CDR3 DNA sequence: TGTGCCAGCCAGGGGGCACTAAATCAGCCCCAGCATTTT. Its protein product is CASQGALNQPQHF. The chain employs TRBV28 and TRBJ1-5; 8 bases line up with TRBD1. Germline lookup yields CDR1 MDHEN and CDR2 SYDVKM. The V segment lost 8 bases and the J segment 4 bases; nucleotides outside the gene matches: 4. This CDR3 spans 13 amino acids.

This chain uses TRBV30 with TRBJ1-6; no definite D call. The CDR3 covers 15 residues. V dropped 0 bases and J dropped 8 bases, with 14 bases sitting between them. Germline V gene lookup returns CDR1 GTSNPN and CDR2 SVGIG (reference sequence). The CDR3 coding sequence is TGTGCCTGGAGTGTACTAGTGAAGATGGATTCACCCCTCCACTTT. As protein: CAWSVLVKMDSPLHF. Together with reference TRBV30 and TRBJ1-6, the CDR3 gives the full variable domain: SQTIHQWPATLVQPVGSPLSLECTVEGTSNPNLYWYRQAAGRGLQLLFYSVGIGQISSEVPQNLSASRPQDRQFILSSKKLLLSDSGFYLCAWSVLVKMDSPLHFGNGTRLTVT.

V and J are TRBV9 and TRBJ1-1; D remains ambiguous. The germline V gene has CDR1 SGDLS and CDR2 YYNGEE. Trimming removed 0 bases from V and 1 base from J, with 7 bases in between. The CDR3 consists of 14 residues. The CDR3 coding sequence is TGTGCCAGCAGCGTAGATGGAGGGAACACTGAAGCTTTCTTT. Translating it yields CASSVDGGNTEAFF.

The J gene is TRBJ2-2, the V gene TRBV4-1; TRBD1 matches at 7 bases. Germline CDR1 reads MGHRA; CDR2 reads YSYEKL. The V and J ends lost 4 bases and 1 base, in that order; junction bases with no gene match: 6. This CDR3 has 16 amino acids. This CDR3 is CASSREGGLNTGELFF. DNA of the CDR3: TGCGCCAGCAGCCGAGAAGGGGGCTTGAACACCGGGGAGCTGTTTTTT.

The CDR3 sequence: CASSVRGVGGYTF. The CDR3 nucleotides are TGCGCCAGCAGTGTAAGGGGTGTCGGCGGCTACACCTTC. The V gene is TRBV10-2, the J gene TRBJ1-2; a possible D gene is TRBD1 (5 bases). Germline-derived CDR1 and CDR2 are WSHSY and SAAADI. V was clipped by 4 bases and J by 8 bases, with 14 bases between them. The CDR3 runs 13 residues.

The rearrangement links TRBV7-8 to TRBJ2-7; D may be TRBD1 (5 bases). Trimming removed 1 base from V and 5 bases from J, with 12 bases in between. The CDR3 runs to 14 residues. The germline CDR1 and CDR2 sequences are SGHVS and FQNEAQ. For the CDR3, the DNA is TGTGCCAGCAGCTTAGAAGGCAGGGCCGACGAGCAGTACTTC. Translation: CASSLEGRADEQYF.

The chain employs TRBV12-5 and TRBJ2-2; the D is unclear. There are 14 residues in the CDR3. Trimming removed 1 base from V and 3 bases from J, with 6 bases in between. From germline, CDR1 is LGHNT and CDR2 FRNRAP. The CDR3 DNA reads TGTGCTAGTGGTTTGGAACTGCACACCGGGGAGCTGTTTTTT. It translates to CASGLELHTGELFF.

The CDR3: CASSFGTGNGYTF. DNA of the CDR3: TGTGCCAGCAGCTTTGGGACAGGGAATGGCTACACCTTC. The chain uses TRBV7-9 and TRBJ1-2; 9 bases match TRBD1. Germline CDR1 and CDR2: SEHNR and FQNEAQ (reference sequence). The V segment lost 3 bases and the J segment 6 bases; nucleotides outside the gene matches: 2. The CDR3 has 13 amino acids.

This chain connects TRBV9 to TRBJ2-3; 9 bases line up with TRBD1. Germline V lookup: CDR1 SGDLS, CDR2 YYNGEE. Trimming removed 4 bases from V and 3 bases from J; junction bases left unmatched: 9. This CDR3 has 16 residues. The CDR3 DNA reads as TGTGCCAGCAGCAACCGGGACAGGGCTGGGACAGATACGCAGTATTTT. Translation gives CASSNRDRAGTDTQYF.

This rearrangement joins TRBV7-3 to TRBJ2-5; a possible D gene is TRBD2 (7 bases). Germline CDR1 and CDR2: SGHTA and FQGTGA. V lost 5 bases and J 2 bases, leaving 15 bases between the germline ends. The CDR3 length is 15 residues. The chain's CDR3 is CASSPVGGPQETQYF. The CDR3 DNA follows: TGTGCCAGCAGCCCGGTCGGGGGGCCTCAAGAGACCCAGTACTTC.

The chain recombines TRBV12-5 with TRBJ2-7, with a weak D call TRBD1 (5 bases). Trimming stripped 4 bases from V and 4 bases from J, with 11 bases between. Germline V lookup: CDR1 LGHNT, CDR2 FRNRAP. The CDR3 has 13 residues. CDR3 sequence: CASGSPGPYEQYF. DNA of the CDR3: TGTGCTAGTGGTTCCCCAGGGCCGTACGAGCAGTACTTC.

The J gene is TRBJ1-2, the V gene TRBV28; D is uncertain. V was trimmed by 6 bases and J by 7 bases, leaving 12 bases between them. Germline V gene data show CDR1 as MDHEN and CDR2 as SYDVKM. This CDR3 region has 12 residues. The CDR3 sequence is CASSPLAGGYTF. The CDR3 DNA reads as TGTGCCAGCAGCCCCCTGGCGGGTGGCTACACCTTC.

The J gene is TRBJ1-5, the V gene TRBV19, with 8 positions matching TRBD1. The germline V gene has CDR1 LNHDA and CDR2 SQIVND (reference sequence). J gave up 9 bases and V 5 bases, and 15 bases lay outside the gene matches. This CDR3 region has 16 residues. CDR3 amino acids: CASSPTDRAKWSPQHF. The CDR3 nucleotides are TGTGCCAGTAGTCCGACGGACAGGGCCAAATGGTCGCCCCAGCATTTT.